The 4 T cell receptor beta chains reported below all come from one sample, sequenced in a study of cytotoxic CD8 clonotypes in ibrutinib-treated CLL. TCRdb's copy holds only in-frame clones and misses some; the assay was immunoSEQ multiplex PCR. This sample carries roughly 180,000 clones, around 72% of them seen once, and the ten largest clones take roughly 13%. Sequencing was performed on PBMCs, taken after 24 months of ibrutinib treatment. These receptor sequences come from a human donor with chronic lymphocytic leukemia.

The rearrangement links TRBV18 to TRBJ2-2; 14 bases are a match to TRBD2. V lost 6 bases and J lost 4; bases outside the gene matches: 7. Germline assignment: CDR1 KGHSH and CDR2 LQKENI. The length of the CDR3 is 17 residues. CDR3 bases: TGTGCCAGCTCGCAAACCGGGACTAGCGGGAGCACCGGGGAGCTGTTTTTT. It codes for CASSQTGTSGSTGELFF.

Here the CDR3 DNA reads TGTGCCAGCAGTTACTCGAGGGTTTCTTCACGGGAGACCCAGTACTTC. Protein product: CASSYSRVSSRETQYF. The chain uses TRBV6-5 and TRBJ2-5, with D tentatively TRBD2 (5 bases). The CDR3 loop spans 16 amino acids. Germline values: CDR1 MNHEY, CDR2 SVGAGI. V dropped 0 bases and J dropped 5 bases, with 16 bases sitting between them.

The table lists this clone with a few counts. The chain recombines TRBV19 with TRBJ1-4, with a weak D call TRBD1 (5 bases). Germline-derived CDR1 and CDR2 are LNHDA and SQIVND (reference sequence). The CDR3 has 14 amino acids. Trimming shortened V by 8 bases and J by 5 bases, and 15 bases separated the two germline ends. The CDR3 DNA sequence: TGTGCCAGTGCCCCCGGGGGGAAGAATGAAAAACTGTTTTTT. This sequence encodes CASAPGGKNEKLFF.

The V gene is TRBV4-2, the J gene TRBJ1-2; D ambiguous. V lost 0 bases, J lost 6 bases, and 14 bases lay in between. Germline CDR1 LGHNA, CDR2 YNFKEQ. This CDR3 has 15 residues. DNA for the CDR3: TGTGCCAGCAGCCAAGATTGGGGAGCAGATAATGGCTACACCTTC. Protein sequence: CASSQDWGADNGYTF.